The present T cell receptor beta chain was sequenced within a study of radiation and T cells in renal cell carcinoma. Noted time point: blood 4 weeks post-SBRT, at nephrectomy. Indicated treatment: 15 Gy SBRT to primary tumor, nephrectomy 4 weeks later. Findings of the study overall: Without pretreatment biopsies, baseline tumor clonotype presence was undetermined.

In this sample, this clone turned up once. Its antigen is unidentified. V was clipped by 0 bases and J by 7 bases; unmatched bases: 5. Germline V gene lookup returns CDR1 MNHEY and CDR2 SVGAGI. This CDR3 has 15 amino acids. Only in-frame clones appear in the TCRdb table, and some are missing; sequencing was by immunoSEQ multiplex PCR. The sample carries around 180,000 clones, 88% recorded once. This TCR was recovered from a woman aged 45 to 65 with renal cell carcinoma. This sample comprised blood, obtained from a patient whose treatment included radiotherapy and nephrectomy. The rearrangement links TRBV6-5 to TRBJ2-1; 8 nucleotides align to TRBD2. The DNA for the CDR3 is TGTGCCAGCAGTTACTCTACGGGGGGGCAGAATGAGCAGTTCTTC. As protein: CASSYSTGGQNEQFF.